This T cell receptor (beta chain) was profiled in a study of monozygotic twins with inflammatory bowel disease (dated by TCRdb to the late 2010s). Study-wide context: In total, roughly 30 monozygotic twin pairs made up the full study: 19 Danish pairs, all IBD-discordant, plus nine German pairs, of which four were IBD-concordant and five were IBD-discordant. Disease-associated traits were sought mainly through comparisons between IBD patients and their genetically identical healthy co-twins within discordant pairs. Each individual had, on average, about 151 000 unique TCRalpha sequences and 181 000 unique TCRbeta sequences available for analysis. Overall study outcomes, separate from this receptor: Repertoire similarity did not differ between concordant and discordant twins, possibly due to limited statistical power. IBD patients had lower TCRbeta repertoire diversity, measured by the inverse Simpson index, than their healthy co-twins. No single strong signal or clonotype linked to IBD turned up in the results, so the idea that one exists was not supported. Compared with healthy twins, IBD patients shared fewer clonotypes with other individuals, and the difference was most pronounced in patients with signs of disease activity. Distinction between different T cell subtypes could not be achieved in the analysis. Differing immunosuppressive treatments among patients may have added background noise and inter-individual variability to the repertoires.

From each donor, an approximately 2.3 ml peripheral blood sample was collected into PAXgene tubes and kept at -80 degrees C. Without T cell sorting, total RNA was isolated from whole blood using the PAXgene blood miRNA kit on an automated QIAcube. Peripheral blood from monozygotic twin pairs concordant or discordant for inflammatory bowel disease was subjected to deep TCRalpha and TCRbeta repertoire profiling with unique molecular barcoding. Smoking habits were recorded for all twin pairs, and each individual was classified as a current, former or never smoker. As regards this clonotype: Its antigen remains undetermined.

The library was made by 5' RACE. For each TCR library, 3,500 to 4,000 ng of total RNA was used. For each sample, cDNA synthesis was carried out in eight separate reactions using SMARTScribe reverse transcriptase. During cDNA synthesis, unique molecular identifiers containing a 6-nucleotide sample barcode were introduced by template switching. TCRalpha and TCRbeta cDNA was amplified in two nested PCRs of approximately 17 and 9 cycles, and bead purification was carried out after each PCR. Before amplification, cDNA was treated with uracil DNA-glycosylase and purified using the QIAquick PCR purification kit. The second PCR added Illumina TruSeq-compatible adapters along with sample-specific barcodes. Library quality and concentration were checked on TapeStation and Qubit, and libraries were pooled at approximately 5 ng each. Pooled libraries were sequenced on an Illumina HiSeq2500 single-index Rapid Run with 2 x 100 bp reads and custom sequencing primers. The study's processing was this. MiGEC version 1.2.6 was used for UMI-based consensus assembly to correct PCR and sequencing errors. MiXCR version 2.1.1 was used for V(D)J alignment, clonotype assembly and CDR3 extraction. Normalisation of gene usage, clonotype sharing and MAIT/NKT TCR abundance was achieved by analysing the top 1000, 10 000 and 20 000 clonotypes per sample. Diversity was computed as the inverse Simpson index with the vegan R package after downsampling to 27 000 UMIs. Paired Mann-Whitney U tests on discordant twin pairs were used, with Benjamini-Hochberg multiple-testing correction. The reads went through TCRdb reprocessing, and each CDR3 protein sequence gets one entry with no DNA. TCRdb assigned the V and J calls; the authors' analysis was not used. This sample's listing comprises roughly 100,000 distinct CDR3 sequences. The top ten hold approximately 2% of the sample.

Sequenced material: blood. This receptor was taken from a human donor with ulcerative colitis or Crohn's disease, or a healthy co-twin of an affected twin (not recorded which).

The CDR3 has the sequence CSARAGTRDEQFF. The rearranged chain carries TRBV20-1 and TRBJ2-1; as DNA is missing, the TRBD2 call by TCRdb cannot be tested. The germline V gene (reference sequence) specifies DFQATT as CDR1 and SNEGSKA as CDR2. The CDR3 numbers 13 residues from cysteine through phenylalanine. No DNA is given.